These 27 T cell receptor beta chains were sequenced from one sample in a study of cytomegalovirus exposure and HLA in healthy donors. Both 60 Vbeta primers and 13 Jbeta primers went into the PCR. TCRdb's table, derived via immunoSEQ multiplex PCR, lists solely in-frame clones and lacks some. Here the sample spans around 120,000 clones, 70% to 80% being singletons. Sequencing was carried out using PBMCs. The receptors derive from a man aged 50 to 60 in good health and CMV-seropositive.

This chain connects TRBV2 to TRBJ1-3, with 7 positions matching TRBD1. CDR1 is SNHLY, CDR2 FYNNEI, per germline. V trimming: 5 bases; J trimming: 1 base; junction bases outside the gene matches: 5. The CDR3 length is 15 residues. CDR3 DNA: TGTGCCAGCAGTTTGACGGACAGGTCTGGAAACACCATATATTTT. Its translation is CASSLTDRSGNTIYF.

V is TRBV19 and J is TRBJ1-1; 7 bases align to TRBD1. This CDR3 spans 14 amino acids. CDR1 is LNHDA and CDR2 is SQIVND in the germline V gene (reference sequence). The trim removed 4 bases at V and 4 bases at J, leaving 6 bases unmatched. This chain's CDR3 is CASSKGARGTEAFF. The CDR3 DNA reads TGTGCCAGTAGTAAGGGGGCCCGTGGCACTGAAGCTTTCTTT.

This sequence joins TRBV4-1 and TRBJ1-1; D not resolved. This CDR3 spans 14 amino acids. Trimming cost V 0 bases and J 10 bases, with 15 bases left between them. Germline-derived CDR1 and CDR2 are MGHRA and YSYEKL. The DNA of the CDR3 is TGCGCCAGCAGCCAAGATATCGACATCGGTCCAGCTTTCTTT. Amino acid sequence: CASSQDIDIGPAFF.

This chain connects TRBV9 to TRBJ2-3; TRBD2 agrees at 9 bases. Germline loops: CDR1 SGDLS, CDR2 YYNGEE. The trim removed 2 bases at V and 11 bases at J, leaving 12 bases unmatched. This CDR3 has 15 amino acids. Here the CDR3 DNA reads TGTGCCAGCAGCGTTAGACTAGCGGCGGGGAGGGGGCAGTATTTT. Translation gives CASSVRLAAGRGQYF.

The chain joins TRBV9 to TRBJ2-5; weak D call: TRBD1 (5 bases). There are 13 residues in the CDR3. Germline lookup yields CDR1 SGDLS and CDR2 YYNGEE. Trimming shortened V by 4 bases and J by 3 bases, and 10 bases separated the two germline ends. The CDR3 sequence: CASSLGPEETQYF. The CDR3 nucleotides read TGTGCCAGCAGCTTGGGGCCTGAAGAGACCCAGTACTTC.

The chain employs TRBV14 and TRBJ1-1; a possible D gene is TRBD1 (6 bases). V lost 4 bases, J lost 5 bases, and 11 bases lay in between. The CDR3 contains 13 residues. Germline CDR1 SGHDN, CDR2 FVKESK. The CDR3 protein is CASSRLQGTEAFF. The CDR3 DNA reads TGTGCCAGCAGCCGTCTCCAGGGGACTGAAGCTTTCTTT.

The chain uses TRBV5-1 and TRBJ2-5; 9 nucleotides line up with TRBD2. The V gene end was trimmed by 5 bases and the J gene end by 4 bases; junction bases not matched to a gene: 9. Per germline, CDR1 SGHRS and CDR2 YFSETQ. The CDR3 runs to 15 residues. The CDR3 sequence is CASSRAGGEGETQYF. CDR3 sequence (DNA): TGCGCCAGCAGTCGGGCGGGAGGGGAAGGAGAGACCCAGTACTTC.

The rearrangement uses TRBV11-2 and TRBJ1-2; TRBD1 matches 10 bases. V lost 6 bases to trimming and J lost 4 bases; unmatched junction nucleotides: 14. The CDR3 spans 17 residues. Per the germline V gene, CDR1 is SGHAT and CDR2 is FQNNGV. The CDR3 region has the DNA TGTGCCAGCAGTCTATCTCCCCGGACAGGGGGTTTCTATGGCTACACCTTC. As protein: CASSLSPRTGGFYGYTF.

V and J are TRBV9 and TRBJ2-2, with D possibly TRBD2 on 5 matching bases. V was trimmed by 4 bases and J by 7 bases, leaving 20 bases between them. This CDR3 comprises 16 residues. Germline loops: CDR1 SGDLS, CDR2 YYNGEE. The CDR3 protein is CASSPRALGGIGELFF. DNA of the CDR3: TGTGCCAGCAGCCCCCGAGCGCTAGGAGGTATCGGGGAGCTGTTTTTT. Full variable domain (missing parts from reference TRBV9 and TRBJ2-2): DSGVTQTPKHLITATGQRVTLRCSPRSGDLSVYWYQQSLDQGLQFLIQYYNGEERAKGNILERFSAQQFPDLHSELNLSSLELGDSALYFCASSPRALGGIGELFFGEGSRLTVL.

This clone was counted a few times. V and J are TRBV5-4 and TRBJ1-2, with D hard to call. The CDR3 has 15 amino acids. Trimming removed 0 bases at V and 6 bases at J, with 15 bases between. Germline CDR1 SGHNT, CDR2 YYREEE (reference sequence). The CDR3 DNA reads TGTGCCAGCAGCTTGGATTCGGGTTCTATGGATGGCTACACCTTC. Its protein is CASSLDSGSMDGYTF. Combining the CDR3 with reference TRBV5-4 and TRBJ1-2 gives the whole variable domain ETGVTQSPTHLIKTRGQQVTLRCSSQSGHNTVSWYQQALGQGPQFIFQYYREEENGRGNFPPRFSGLQFPNYSSELNVNALELDDSALYLCASSLDSGSMDGYTFGSGTRLTVV.

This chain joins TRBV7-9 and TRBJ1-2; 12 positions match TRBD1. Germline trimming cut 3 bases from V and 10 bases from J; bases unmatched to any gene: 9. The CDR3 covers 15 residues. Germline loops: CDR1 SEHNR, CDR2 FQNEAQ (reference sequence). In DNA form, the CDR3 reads TGTGCCAGCAGCTTCTGGGACAGGGGGCAATCTGACTACACCTTC. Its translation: CASSFWDRGQSDYTF.

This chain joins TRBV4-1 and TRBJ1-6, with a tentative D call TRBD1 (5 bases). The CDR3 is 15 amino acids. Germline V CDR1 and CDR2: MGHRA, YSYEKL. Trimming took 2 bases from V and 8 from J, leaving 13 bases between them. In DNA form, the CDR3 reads TGCGCCAGCAGCCAATACAGCGAAGGGGATTCACCCCTCCACTTT. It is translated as CASSQYSEGDSPLHF.

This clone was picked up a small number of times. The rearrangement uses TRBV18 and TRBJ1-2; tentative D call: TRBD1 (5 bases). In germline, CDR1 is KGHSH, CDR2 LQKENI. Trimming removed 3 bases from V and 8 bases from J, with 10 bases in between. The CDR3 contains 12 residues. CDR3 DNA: TGTGCCAGCTCACCGCCAGGGCTCGGCTACACCTTC. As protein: CASSPPGLGYTF. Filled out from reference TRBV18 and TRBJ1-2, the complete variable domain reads NAGVMQNPRHLVRRRGQEARLRCSPMKGHSHVYWYRQLPEEGLKFMVYLQKENIIDESGMPKERFSAEFPKEGPSILRIQQVVRGDSAAYFCASSPPGLGYTFGSGTRLTVV.

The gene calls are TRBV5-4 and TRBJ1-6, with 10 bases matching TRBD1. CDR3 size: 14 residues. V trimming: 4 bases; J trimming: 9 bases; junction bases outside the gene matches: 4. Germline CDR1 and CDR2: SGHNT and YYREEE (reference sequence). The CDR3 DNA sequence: TGTGCCAGCAGCATTGACAGGGGGCCTTCACCCCTCCACTTT. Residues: CASSIDRGPSPLHF.

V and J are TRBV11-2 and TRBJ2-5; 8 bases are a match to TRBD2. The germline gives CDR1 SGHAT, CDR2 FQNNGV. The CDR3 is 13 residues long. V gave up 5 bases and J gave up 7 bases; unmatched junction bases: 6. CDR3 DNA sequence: TGTGCCAGCAGCCCGCGGGGGGCCGGGACCCAGTACTTC. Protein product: CASSPRGAGTQYF. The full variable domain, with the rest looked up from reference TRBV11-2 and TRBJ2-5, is EAGVAQSPRYKIIEKRQSVAFWCNPISGHATLYWYQQILGQGPKLLIQFQNNGVVDDSQLPKDRFSAERLKGVDSTLKIQPAKLEDSAVYLCASSPRGAGTQYFGPGTRLLVL.

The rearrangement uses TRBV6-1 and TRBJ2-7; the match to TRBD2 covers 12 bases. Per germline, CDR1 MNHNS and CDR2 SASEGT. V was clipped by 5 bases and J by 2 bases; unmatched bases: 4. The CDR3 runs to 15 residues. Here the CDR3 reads CASSLSSGGAYEQYF. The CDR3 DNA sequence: TGTGCCAGCAGTCTGTCTAGCGGGGGGGCCTACGAGCAGTACTTC.

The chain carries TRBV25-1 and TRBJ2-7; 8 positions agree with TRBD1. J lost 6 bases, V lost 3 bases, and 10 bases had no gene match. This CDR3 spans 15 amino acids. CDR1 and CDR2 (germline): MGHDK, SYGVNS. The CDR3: CASSDPGQGLPEQYF. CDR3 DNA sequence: TGTGCCAGCAGTGACCCCGGACAGGGATTACCCGAGCAGTACTTC.

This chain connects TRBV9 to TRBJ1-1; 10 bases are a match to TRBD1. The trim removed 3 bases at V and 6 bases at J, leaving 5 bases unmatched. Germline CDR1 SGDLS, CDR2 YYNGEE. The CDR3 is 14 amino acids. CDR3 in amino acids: CASSARQGAPEAFF. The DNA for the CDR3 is TGTGCCAGCAGCGCTCGACAGGGGGCGCCTGAAGCTTTCTTT.

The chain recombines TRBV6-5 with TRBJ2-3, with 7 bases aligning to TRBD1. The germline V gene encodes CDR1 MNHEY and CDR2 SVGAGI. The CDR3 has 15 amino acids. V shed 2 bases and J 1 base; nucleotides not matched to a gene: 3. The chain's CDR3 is CASSYRDSRTDTQYF. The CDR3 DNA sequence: TGTGCCAGCAGTTACCGGGACAGCCGCACAGATACGCAGTATTTT.

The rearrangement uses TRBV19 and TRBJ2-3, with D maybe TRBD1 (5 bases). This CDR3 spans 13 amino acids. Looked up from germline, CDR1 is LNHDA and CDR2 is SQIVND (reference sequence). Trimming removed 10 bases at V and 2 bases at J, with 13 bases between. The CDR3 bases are TGTGCCACAGCCCAGACAGTCACAGATACGCAGTATTTT. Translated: CATAQTVTDTQYF.

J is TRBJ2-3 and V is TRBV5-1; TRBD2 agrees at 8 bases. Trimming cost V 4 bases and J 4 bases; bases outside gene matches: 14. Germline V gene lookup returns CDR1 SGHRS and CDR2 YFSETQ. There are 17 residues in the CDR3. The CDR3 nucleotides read TGCGCCAGCAGCCTCAGAGTGACAGCGGGGGAGTCAGATACGCAGTATTTT. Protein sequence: CASSLRVTAGESDTQYF.

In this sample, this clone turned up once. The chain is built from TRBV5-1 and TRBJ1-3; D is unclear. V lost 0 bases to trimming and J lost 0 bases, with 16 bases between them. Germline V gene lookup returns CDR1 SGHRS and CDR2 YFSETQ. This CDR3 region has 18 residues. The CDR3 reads CASSLGLNNGRSGNTIYF. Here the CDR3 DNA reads TGCGCCAGCAGCTTGGGGCTGAATAATGGGCGCTCTGGAAACACCATATATTTT.

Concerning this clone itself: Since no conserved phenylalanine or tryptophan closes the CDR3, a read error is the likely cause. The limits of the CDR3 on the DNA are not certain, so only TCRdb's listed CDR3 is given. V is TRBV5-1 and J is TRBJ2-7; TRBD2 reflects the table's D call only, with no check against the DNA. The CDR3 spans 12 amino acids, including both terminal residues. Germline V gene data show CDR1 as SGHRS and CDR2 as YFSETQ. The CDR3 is CASSLALAGDRL.

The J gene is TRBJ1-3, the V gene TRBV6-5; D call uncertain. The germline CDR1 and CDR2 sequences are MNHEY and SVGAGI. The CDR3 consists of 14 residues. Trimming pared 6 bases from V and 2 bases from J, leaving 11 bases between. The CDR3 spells CASSPYSPGNTIYF. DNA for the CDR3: TGTGCCAGCAGCCCGTACAGCCCTGGAAACACCATATATTTT.

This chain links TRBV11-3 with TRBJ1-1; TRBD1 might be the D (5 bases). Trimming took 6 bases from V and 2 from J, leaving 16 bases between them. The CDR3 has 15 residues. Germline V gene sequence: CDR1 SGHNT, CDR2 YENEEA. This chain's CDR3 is CASSQGGGDNTEAFF. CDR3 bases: TGTGCCAGCAGTCAGGGTGGAGGGGATAACACTGAAGCTTTCTTT. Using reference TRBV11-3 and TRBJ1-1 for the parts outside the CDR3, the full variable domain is EAGVVQSPRYKIIEKKQPVAFWCNPISGHNTLYWYLQNLGQGPELLIRYENEEAVDDSQLPKDRFSAERLKGVDSTLKIQPAELGDSAVYLCASSQGGGDNTEAFFGQGTRLTVV.

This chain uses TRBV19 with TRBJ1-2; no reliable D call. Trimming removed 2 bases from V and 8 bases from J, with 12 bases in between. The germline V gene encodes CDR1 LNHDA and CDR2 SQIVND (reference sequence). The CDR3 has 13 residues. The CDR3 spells CASSIPQLSGYTF. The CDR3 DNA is TGTGCCAGTAGTATACCCCAGTTGTCCGGCTACACCTTC.

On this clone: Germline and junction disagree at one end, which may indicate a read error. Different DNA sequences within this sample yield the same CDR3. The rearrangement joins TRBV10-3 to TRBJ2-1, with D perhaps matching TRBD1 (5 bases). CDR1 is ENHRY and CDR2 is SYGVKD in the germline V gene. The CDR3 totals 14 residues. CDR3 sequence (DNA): TGTGCCATCAGTGTGGACACAGCCAACAATGAGCAATTCTTC. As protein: CAISVDTANNEQFF.